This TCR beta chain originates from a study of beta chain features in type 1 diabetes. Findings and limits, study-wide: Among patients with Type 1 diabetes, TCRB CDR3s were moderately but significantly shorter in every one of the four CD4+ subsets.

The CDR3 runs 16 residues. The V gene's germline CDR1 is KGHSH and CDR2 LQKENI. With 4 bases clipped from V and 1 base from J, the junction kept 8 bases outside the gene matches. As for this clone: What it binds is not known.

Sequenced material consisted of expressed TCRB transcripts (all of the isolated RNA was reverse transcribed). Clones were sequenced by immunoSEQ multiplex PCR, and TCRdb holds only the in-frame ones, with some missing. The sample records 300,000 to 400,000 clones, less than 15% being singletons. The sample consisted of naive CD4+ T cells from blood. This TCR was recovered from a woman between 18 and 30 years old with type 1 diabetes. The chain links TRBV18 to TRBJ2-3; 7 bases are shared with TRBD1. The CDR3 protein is CASSQSTGSGTDTQYF. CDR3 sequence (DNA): TGTGCCAGCTCACAATCGACAGGGTCCGGCACAGATACGCAGTATTTT.